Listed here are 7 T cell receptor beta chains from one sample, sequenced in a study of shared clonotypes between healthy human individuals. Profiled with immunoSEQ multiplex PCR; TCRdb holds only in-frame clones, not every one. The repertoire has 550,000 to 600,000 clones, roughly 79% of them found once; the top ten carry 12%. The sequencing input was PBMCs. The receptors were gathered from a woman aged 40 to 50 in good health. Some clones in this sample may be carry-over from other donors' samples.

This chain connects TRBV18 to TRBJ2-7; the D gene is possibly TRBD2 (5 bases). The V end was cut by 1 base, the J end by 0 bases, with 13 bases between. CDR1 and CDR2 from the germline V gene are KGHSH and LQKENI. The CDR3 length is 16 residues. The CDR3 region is CASSPRGGSISYEQYF. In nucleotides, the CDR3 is TGTGCCAGCTCACCACGGGGTGGGAGCATCTCCTACGAGCAGTACTTC. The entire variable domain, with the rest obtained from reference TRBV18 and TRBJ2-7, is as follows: NAGVMQNPRHLVRRRGQEARLRCSPMKGHSHVYWYRQLPEEGLKFMVYLQKENIIDESGMPKERFSAEFPKEGPSILRIQQVVRGDSAAYFCASSPRGGSISYEQYFGPGTRLTVT.

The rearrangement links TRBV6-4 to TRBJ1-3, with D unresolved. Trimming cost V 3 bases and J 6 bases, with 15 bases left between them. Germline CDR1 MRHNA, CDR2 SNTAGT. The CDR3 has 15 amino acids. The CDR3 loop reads CASSDRFLRENTIYF. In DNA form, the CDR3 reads TGTGCCAGCAGTGATCGTTTCTTGCGGGAAAACACCATATATTTT.

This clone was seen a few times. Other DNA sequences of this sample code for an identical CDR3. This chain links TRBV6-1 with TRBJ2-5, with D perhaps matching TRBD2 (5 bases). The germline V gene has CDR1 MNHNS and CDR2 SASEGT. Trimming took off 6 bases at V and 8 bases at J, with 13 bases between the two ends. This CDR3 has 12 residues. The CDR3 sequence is CASRAGLSTQYF. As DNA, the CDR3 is TGTGCCAGCAGAGCTGGACTGTCCACCCAGTACTTC.

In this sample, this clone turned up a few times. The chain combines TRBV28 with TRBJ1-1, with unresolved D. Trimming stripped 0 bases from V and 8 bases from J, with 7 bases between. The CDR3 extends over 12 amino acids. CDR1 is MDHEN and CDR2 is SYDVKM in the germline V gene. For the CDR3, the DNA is TGTGCCAGCAGTTTATGGGGTCGGGAAGCTTTCTTT. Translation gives CASSLWGREAFF. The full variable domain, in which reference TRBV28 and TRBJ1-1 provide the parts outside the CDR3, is DVKVTQSSRYLVKRTGEKVFLECVQDMDHENMFWYRQDPGLGLRLIYFSYDVKMKEKGDIPEGYSVSREKKERFSLILESASTNQTSMYLCASSLWGREAFFGQGTRLTVV.

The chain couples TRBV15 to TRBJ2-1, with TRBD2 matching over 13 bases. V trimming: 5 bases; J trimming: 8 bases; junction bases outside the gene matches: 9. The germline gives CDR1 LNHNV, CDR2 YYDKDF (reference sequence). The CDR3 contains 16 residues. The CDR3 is CATSVRLAGGFDEQFF. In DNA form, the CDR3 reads TGTGCCACCAGCGTTCGACTAGCGGGAGGCTTCGATGAGCAGTTCTTC.

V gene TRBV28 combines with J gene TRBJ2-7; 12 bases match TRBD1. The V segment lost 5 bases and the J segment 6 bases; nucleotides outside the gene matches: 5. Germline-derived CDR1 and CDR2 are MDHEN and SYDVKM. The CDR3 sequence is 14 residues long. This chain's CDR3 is CASSHGTGGFEQYF. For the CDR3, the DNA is TGTGCCAGCAGTCACGGGACAGGGGGCTTCGAGCAGTACTTC. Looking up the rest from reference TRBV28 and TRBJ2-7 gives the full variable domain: DVKVTQSSRYLVKRTGEKVFLECVQDMDHENMFWYRQDPGLGLRLIYFSYDVKMKEKGDIPEGYSVSREKKERFSLILESASTNQTSMYLCASSHGTGGFEQYFGPGTRLTVT.

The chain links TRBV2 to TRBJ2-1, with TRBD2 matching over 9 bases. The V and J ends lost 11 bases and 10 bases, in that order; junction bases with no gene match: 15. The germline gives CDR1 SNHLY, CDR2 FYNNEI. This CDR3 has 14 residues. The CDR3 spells CAQSPPGLAGEQFF. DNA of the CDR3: TGTGCCCAGAGTCCACCGGGACTAGCCGGGGAGCAGTTCTTC.